The TCR beta chain described here comes from a study of blood T cell repertoires in COVID-19. As for the study in general: Samples taken during acute and convalescent COVID-19 were collected in the United States, Italy and Spain. Nucleic acid was either cDNA or gDNA, and it came from T cells, B-cell-depleted T cells, or PBMCs.

Per the study methods: The authors estimated nucleated cell counts from reference gene primer amplification. Repertoires were generated with immunoSEQ multiplex PCR, while TCRdb's copy carries only in-frame clones and drops some. The DNA gave D and trimming, while V, J and clone size come from that table. The sample carries some 150,000 clones, approximately 85% recorded once. Germline trimming cut 4 bases from V and 6 bases from J; bases unmatched to any gene: 7. Germline V gene lookup returns CDR1 LNHDA and CDR2 SQIVND (reference sequence). The CDR3 runs to 15 residues. This clone was seen only a few times.

Sequenced sample: peripheral blood. The clonotype comes from a man aged 55 to 70 who had recovered from COVID-19. The gene calls are TRBV19 and TRBJ2-1, with 9 bases identical to TRBD1. In DNA, the CDR3 is TGTGCCAGTAGTACGGACCGGGACAGGGCCAATGAGCAGTTCTTC. Protein product: CASSTDRDRANEQFF.